Each of the 13 T cell receptor beta chains below was sequenced from the same sample in a study of human T cells and chemical hapten exposure (dated by TCRdb to the early 2020s). Sample time point, as interpreted from the label and publication: patch test 1, 2 weeks after DPC sensitization. The treatment or condition label of this sample denotes: therapeutic diphenylcyclopropenone sensitization with weekly scalp DPC. Libraries were prepared through RACE. Data came from a NextSeq 500. TCRdb reworked the public reads: Q25 trimming with fastp, MiXCR clone assembly, productive beta chains retained. Rows with a matching CDR3 protein are joined into one entry that keeps the most common DNA and genes. This sample comprises 95,000 to 100,000 distinct CDR3 sequences, around 12% of them detected only once. Around 2.2% of the sample belongs to the ten largest clones. The source material was whole blood, sampled in connection with sensitization to the hapten diphenylcyclopropenone (DPC). All receptors derive from a woman in her thirties or forties with alopecia areata. Some clones in this sample may be carry-over from other donors' samples.

The chain uses TRBV28 and TRBJ2-7; weak D call: TRBD2 (5 bases). The CDR3 runs 12 residues. V was shortened by 4 bases and J by 7 bases, with 11 bases between the two germline ends. Germline CDR1 MDHEN, CDR2 SYDVKM. The CDR3: CASSSLSGEQYF. CDR3 DNA sequence: TGTGCCAGCAGTTCCTTATCGGGAGAGCAGTACTTC.

The chain joins TRBV6-4 to TRBJ1-2; D call uncertain. This CDR3 is built from 9 residues. The germline V gene has CDR1 MRHNA and CDR2 SNTAGT. Between the trimmed V and J ends, which lost 2 bases and 13 bases, there was a span of 5 bases. The CDR3 DNA sequence: TGTGCCAGCAGTGACCCCCCCACCTTC. Its protein is CASSDPPTF.

The chain uses TRBV11-2 and TRBJ1-5; D unresolved. Germline V gene lookup returns CDR1 SGHAT and CDR2 FQNNGV. Trimming left V 4 bases short and J 5 bases short, with 9 bases between. The CDR3 has 13 amino acids. CDR3 loop: CASSSNMDQPQHF. CDR3 sequence (DNA): TGTGCCAGCAGCTCCAATATGGATCAGCCCCAGCATTTT.

V usage is TRBV19 and J usage is TRBJ1-5; D unclear. V lost 0 bases to trimming and J lost 4 bases, with 13 bases between them. The CDR3 is made up of 16 amino acids. Looked up from germline, CDR1 is LNHDA and CDR2 is SQIVND (reference sequence). CDR3 nucleotides: TGTGCCAGTAGTATAGATCCGGGCCGGGAGAATCAGCCCCAGCATTTT. Translation gives CASSIDPGRENQPQHF.

The chain couples TRBV10-3 to TRBJ2-5; 8 nucleotides line up with TRBD2. This CDR3 is 16 amino acids long. V trimming: 3 bases; J trimming: 1 base; junction bases outside the gene matches: 7. Germline CDR1 reads ENHRY; CDR2 reads SYGVKD. CDR3 nucleotide sequence: TGTGCCATCAGTGATATGGCGGGGGGTGCCCAAGAGACCCAGTACTTC. Its protein product is CAISDMAGGAQETQYF.

Concerning this clonotype: Its ends do not fully match the called genes, so a read error is possible. The chain recombines TRBV29-1 with TRBJ2-7; TRBD1 aligns across 9 bases. The CDR3 totals 13 residues. Germline V gene sequence: CDR1 SQVTM, CDR2 ANQGSEA. The CDR3 reads CSVLTGGSHEQYF. The CDR3 DNA reads TGCAGCGTTTTAACAGGGGGCTCCCACGAGCAGTACTTC.

This clonotype came up a few times. V gene TRBV12-3 or TRBV12-4 combines with J gene TRBJ2-1; 9 nucleotides align to TRBD2. This CDR3 comprises 17 residues. After removal of 6 bases from V and 8 bases from J, the junction contained 17 bases not matched to a gene. CDR3 in DNA: TGTGCCAGCAGCCATAATTATGGCGGGAGGGGGGGCGATGAGCAGTTCTTC. This translates into CASSHNYGGRGGDEQFF.

A few counts support this clonotype. The chain employs TRBV6-2 or TRBV6-3 and TRBJ1-2; TRBD1 matches 7 bases. This CDR3 contains 14 residues. V lost 2 bases, J lost 4 bases, and 4 bases stayed unmatched. The germline CDR1 and CDR2 sequences are MNHEY and SVGEGT. The CDR3 spells CASSYGTATYGYTF. CDR3 nucleotides: TGTGCCAGCAGTTACGGGACAGCCACCTATGGCTACACCTTC.

This clonotype has just a few counts. The chain uses TRBV20-1 and TRBJ2-5; weak D call: TRBD1 (6 bases). CDR3 length equals 12 residues. The germline V and J ends were trimmed by 4 bases and 5 bases, with 11 bases remaining between them. Looked up from germline, CDR1 is DFQATT and CDR2 is SNEGSKA (reference sequence). The CDR3 spells CSANREYETQYF. CDR3 nucleotide sequence: TGCAGTGCTAACAGGGAGTATGAGACCCAGTACTTC.

In its sample, this clonotype was seen a few times. V gene TRBV20-1 combines with J gene TRBJ2-7, with D perhaps given as TRBD1 or TRBD2 (5 bases each). This CDR3 spans 13 amino acids. Germline-derived CDR1 and CDR2 are DFQATT and SNEGSKA (reference sequence). Trimming removed 2 bases at V and 3 bases at J, with 11 bases between. CDR3 DNA: TGCAGTGCTAGACCCGGGACCTACTACGAGCAGTACTTC. Translation gives CSARPGTYYEQYF.

This clonotype occurred many times. CDR3 nucleotide sequence: TGTGCCAGCAGCTTAGGGTTAGGCACTAACTATGGCTACACCTTC. It codes for CASSLGLGTNYGYTF. The chain combines TRBV7-2 with TRBJ1-2; D gene unclear. The CDR3 is made up of 15 amino acids. Germline values: CDR1 SGHTA, CDR2 FQGNSA. The V and J ends lost 1 base and 0 bases respectively, with 9 bases between them.

This clonotype has only a few counts. The J gene is TRBJ1-5, the V gene TRBV30; D possibly corresponds to TRBD1 (5 bases). This CDR3 is 13 amino acids long. V lost 3 bases and J lost 4, with 10 bases in between. From germline, CDR1 is GTSNPN and CDR2 SVGIG (reference sequence). The CDR3 bases are TGTGCCTGGAGCCCCGGGGCGAATCAGCCCCAGCATTTT. Translating gives CAWSPGANQPQHF.

This clonotype has a handful of counts. The V gene is TRBV20-1, the J gene TRBJ1-5; 10 bases are a match to TRBD1. Germline V gene lookup returns CDR1 DFQATT and CDR2 SNEGSKA (reference sequence). CDR3 size: 13 residues. The junction had 5 bases not matched to a gene; V was cut back by 5 bases and J by 7 bases. CDR3 sequence (DNA): TGCAGTGCTCCTACGACAGGGGGCCAGCCCCAGCATTTT. Amino acids: CSAPTTGGQPQHF.